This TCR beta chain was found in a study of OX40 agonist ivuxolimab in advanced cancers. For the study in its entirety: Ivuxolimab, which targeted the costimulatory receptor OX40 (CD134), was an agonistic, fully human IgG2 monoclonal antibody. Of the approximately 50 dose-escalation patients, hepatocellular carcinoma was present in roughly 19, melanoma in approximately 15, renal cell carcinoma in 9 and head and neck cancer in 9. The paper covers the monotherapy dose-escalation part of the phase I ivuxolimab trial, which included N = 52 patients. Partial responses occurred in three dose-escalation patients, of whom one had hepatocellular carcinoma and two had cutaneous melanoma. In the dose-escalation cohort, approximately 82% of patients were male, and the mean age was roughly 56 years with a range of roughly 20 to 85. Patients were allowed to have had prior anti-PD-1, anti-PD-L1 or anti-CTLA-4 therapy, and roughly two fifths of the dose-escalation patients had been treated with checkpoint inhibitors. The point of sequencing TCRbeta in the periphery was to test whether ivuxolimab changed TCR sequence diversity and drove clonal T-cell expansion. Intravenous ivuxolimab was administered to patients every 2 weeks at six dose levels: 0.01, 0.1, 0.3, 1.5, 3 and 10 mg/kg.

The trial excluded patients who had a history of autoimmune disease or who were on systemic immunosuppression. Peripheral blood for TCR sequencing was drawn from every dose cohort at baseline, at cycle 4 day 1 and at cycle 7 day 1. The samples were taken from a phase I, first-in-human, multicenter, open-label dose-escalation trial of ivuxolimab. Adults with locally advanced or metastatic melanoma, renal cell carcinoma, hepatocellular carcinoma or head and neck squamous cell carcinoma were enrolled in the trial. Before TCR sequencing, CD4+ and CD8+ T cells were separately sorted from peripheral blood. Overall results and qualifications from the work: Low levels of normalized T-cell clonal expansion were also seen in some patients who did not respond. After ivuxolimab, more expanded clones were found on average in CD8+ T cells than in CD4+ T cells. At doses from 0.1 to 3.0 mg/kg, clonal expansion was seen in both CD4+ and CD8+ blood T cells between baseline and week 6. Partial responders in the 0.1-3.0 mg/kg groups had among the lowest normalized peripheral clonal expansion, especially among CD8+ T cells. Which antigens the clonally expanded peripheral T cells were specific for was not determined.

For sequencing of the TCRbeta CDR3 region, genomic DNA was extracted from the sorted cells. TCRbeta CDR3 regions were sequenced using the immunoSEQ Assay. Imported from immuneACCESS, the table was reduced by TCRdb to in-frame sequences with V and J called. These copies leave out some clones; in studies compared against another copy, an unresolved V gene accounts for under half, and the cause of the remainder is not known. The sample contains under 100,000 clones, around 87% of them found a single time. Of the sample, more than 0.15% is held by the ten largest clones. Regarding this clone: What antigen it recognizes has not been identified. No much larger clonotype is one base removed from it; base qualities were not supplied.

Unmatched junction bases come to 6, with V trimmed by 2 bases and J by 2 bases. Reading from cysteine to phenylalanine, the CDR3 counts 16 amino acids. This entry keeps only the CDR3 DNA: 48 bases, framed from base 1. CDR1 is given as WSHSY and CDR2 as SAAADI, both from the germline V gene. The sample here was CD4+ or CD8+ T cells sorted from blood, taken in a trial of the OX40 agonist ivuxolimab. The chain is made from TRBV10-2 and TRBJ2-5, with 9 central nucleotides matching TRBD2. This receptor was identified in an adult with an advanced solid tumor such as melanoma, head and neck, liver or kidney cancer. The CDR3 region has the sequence CASSEGRGGKQETQYF. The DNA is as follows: TGCGCCAGCAGTGAGGGGCGGGGGGGAAAACAAGAGACCCAGTACTTC.